These 24 T cell receptor beta chains came from one sample sequenced in a study of cytomegalovirus exposure and HLA in healthy donors. Use of 60 Vbeta and 13 Jbeta primers characterized the PCR. Here immunoSEQ multiplex PCR was the method, and the copy in TCRdb shows in-frame clones only, minus some. In the table there are 200,000 to 250,000 clones, more than 85% of which are singletons. Sequencing was done on a sample of PBMCs. These receptors came from a young woman in good health and CMV-seronegative.

The rearrangement links TRBV12-2 to TRBJ2-1; the table assigns TRBD2, which was not confirmed against the DNA. TRBV12-2 is listed as a pseudogene. CDR3 length: 15 residues. CDR3 protein: CASRPTSRRGYEQFF. The DNA of the CDR3 is TGTGCAAGTCGCCCCACCAGTCGGCGAGGCTATGAGCAGTTCTTC.

The CDR3 sequence: CASSRITGAGETQYF. DNA of the CDR3: TGTGCCAGCAGCCGTATCACAGGGGCGGGGGAGACCCAGTACTTC. The V call is TRBV5-6, the J call TRBJ2-5, with D possibly being TRBD1 (7 bases). This CDR3 is built from 15 residues. In germline, CDR1 is SGHDT, CDR2 YYEEEE. Trimming pared 4 bases from V and 5 bases from J, leaving 18 bases between.

The chain recombines TRBV6-1 with TRBJ1-1; D unclear. The CDR3 covers 13 residues. Germline loops: CDR1 MNHNS, CDR2 SASEGT. Trimming removed 2 bases from V and 4 bases from J, with 8 bases in between. This chain's CDR3 is CASSERLATEAFF. The DNA for the CDR3 is TGTGCCAGCAGTGAACGACTGGCCACTGAAGCTTTCTTT.

The chain employs TRBV30 and TRBJ1-1; D possibly corresponds to TRBD1 (6 bases). The CDR3 runs 11 residues. CDR1 and CDR2 (germline): GTSNPN, SVGIG (reference sequence). V was pared by 6 bases and J by 5 bases, with 10 bases between. CDR3 loop: CACHRDTEAFF. The CDR3 DNA reads TGTGCCTGCCACAGGGATACTGAAGCTTTCTTT.

This clone was detected only a few times. CDR3 loop: CASSVVGAGESGYTF. The CDR3 DNA reads as TGTGCCAGCAGCGTAGTGGGAGCGGGGGAGAGTGGCTACACCTTC. J is TRBJ1-2 and V is TRBV9; tentative D call: TRBD1 (5 bases). Germline values: CDR1 SGDLS, CDR2 YYNGEE. CDR3 length equals 15 residues. V was trimmed by 0 bases and J by 7 bases, leaving 16 bases between them. Variable domain in full (rest from reference TRBV9 and TRBJ1-2): DSGVTQTPKHLITATGQRVTLRCSPRSGDLSVYWYQQSLDQGLQFLIQYYNGEERAKGNILERFSAQQFPDLHSELNLSSLELGDSALYFCASSVVGAGESGYTFGSGTRLTVV.

J is TRBJ1-1 and V is TRBV6-5, with 10 bases lining up with TRBD1. Trimming cost V 1 base and J 1 base; bases outside gene matches: 3. Germline-derived CDR1 and CDR2 are MNHEY and SVGAGI. The CDR3 is made up of 16 amino acids. For the CDR3, the DNA is TGTGCCAGCAGTTACTTCGGACAGGGGGAGAACACTGAAGCTTTCTTT. This gives the protein CASSYFGQGENTEAFF.

The chain employs TRBV7-9 and TRBJ1-3; tentative D call: TRBD1 (6 bases). CDR1 is SEHNR and CDR2 is FQNEAQ in the germline V gene (reference sequence). The CDR3 is 15 residues long. Trimming pared 5 bases from V and 0 bases from J, leaving 11 bases between. As DNA, the CDR3 is TGTGCCAGCAGCCAGGGGTCCTTCTCTGGAAACACCATATATTTT. Protein product: CASSQGSFSGNTIYF.

With regard to this clone: Compared with germline, one end of the junction differs, possibly owing to a read error. The chain recombines TRBV7-9 with TRBJ1-6; tentative D call: TRBD1 (5 bases). The CDR3 extends over 15 amino acids. Germline values: CDR1 SEHNR, CDR2 FQNEAQ (reference sequence). The CDR3: CSSSLVGAGNSPLHF. CDR3 in DNA: TGTTCCAGCAGCTTAGTTGGGGCTGGTAATTCACCCCTCCACTTT.

The chain recombines TRBV6-1 with TRBJ1-3; a weak D match, TRBD1 (5 bases). V was shortened by 6 bases and J by 0 bases, with 12 bases between the two germline ends. Germline V gene sequence: CDR1 MNHNS, CDR2 SASEGT. The CDR3 extends over 15 amino acids. CDR3 DNA: TGTGCCAGCAGCAAGACAGCCGACTCTGGAAACACCATATATTTT. Its translation is CASSKTADSGNTIYF.

CDR3 amino acids: CASSHLAVRGYGLDEQFF. In nucleotides, the CDR3 is TGTGCCAGCAGCCACCTGGCCGTAAGGGGGTACGGCCTCGATGAGCAGTTCTTC. This chain uses TRBV27 with TRBJ2-1, with D possibly matching TRBD1 (6 bases). The CDR3 runs to 18 residues. Germline V gene data show CDR1 as MNHEY and CDR2 as SMNVEV (reference sequence). Trimming removed 6 bases at V and 8 bases at J, with 29 bases between.

This chain connects TRBV7-9 to TRBJ2-3; TRBD1 is a possible D gene (7 bases). The CDR3 covers 15 residues. In germline, CDR1 is SEHNR, CDR2 FQNEAQ (reference sequence). V was clipped by 2 bases and J by 4 bases, with 13 bases between them. This chain's CDR3 is CASSLQGRGADTQYF. CDR3 nucleotide sequence: TGTGCCAGCAGCTTACAGGGCAGGGGGGCAGATACGCAGTATTTT. The full variable domain, completed using reference TRBV7-9 and TRBJ2-3, is DTGVSQNPRHKITKRGQNVTFRCDPISEHNRLYWYRQTLGQGPEFLTYFQNEAQLEKSRLLSDRFSAERPKGSFSTLEIQRTEQGDSAMYLCASSLQGRGADTQYFGPGTRLTVL.

The chain couples TRBV15 to TRBJ1-2, with D unclear. The CDR3 runs 16 residues. Trimming took 0 bases from V and 3 from J, leaving 14 bases between them. Per the germline V gene, CDR1 is LNHNV and CDR2 is YYDKDF (reference sequence). CDR3 nucleotide sequence: TGTGCCACCAGCAGAGACGTAATCCTCCTAGACTATGGCTACACCTTC. Translating gives CATSRDVILLDYGYTF.

This chain links TRBV7-6 with TRBJ2-3; D might be TRBD1 (7 bases). Deletions cut 4 bases from V and 3 bases from J, with 11 bases between. CDR1 is SGHVS, CDR2 FNYEAQ, per germline. This CDR3 comprises 14 residues. In DNA form, the CDR3 reads TGTGCCAGCAGCTCGACAGGGAGGACAGATACGCAGTATTTT. Its translation is CASSSTGRTDTQYF.

The V call is TRBV6-1, the J call TRBJ2-4, with a weak D call TRBD2 (5 bases). This CDR3 region has 14 residues. With 6 bases removed from V and 6 bases from J, the gap between germline ends came to 15 bases. Germline assignment: CDR1 MNHNS and CDR2 SASEGT. The CDR3 is CASRRRAEPNIQYF. For the CDR3, the DNA is TGTGCCAGCAGGCGGAGAGCGGAACCAAACATTCAGTACTTC.

This chain joins TRBV4-3 and TRBJ2-7, with TRBD1 as a possible D gene (6 bases). The V gene lost 3 bases and the J gene lost 6 bases, with 18 bases spanning the gap. From germline, CDR1 is LGHNA and CDR2 YSLEER. The CDR3 consists of 15 residues. DNA for the CDR3: TGCGCCAGCAGCCACAAAACAGGGAGTACCGCCGAGCAGTACTTC. Its translation is CASSHKTGSTAEQYF.

The chain uses TRBV19 and TRBJ2-1, with TRBD2 matching 11 bases. J lost 5 bases, V lost 7 bases, and 10 bases had no gene match. Germline V gene sequence: CDR1 LNHDA, CDR2 SQIVND (reference sequence). The CDR3 is 16 residues long. Here the CDR3 DNA reads TGTGCCAGTAAGCTAGCGGGAGGCCCACGGGACAATGAGCAGTTCTTC. This translates into CASKLAGGPRDNEQFF. Complete variable domain (other parts from reference TRBV19 and TRBJ2-1): DGGITQSPKYLFRKEGQNVTLSCEQNLNHDAMYWYRQDPGQGLRLIYYSQIVNDFQKGDIAEGYSVSREKKESFPLTVTSAQKNPTAFYLCASKLAGGPRDNEQFFGPGTRLTVL.

The chain uses TRBV6-5 and TRBJ2-7; D is ambiguous. The CDR3 is 12 amino acids. Between the trimmed V and J ends, which lost 5 bases and 2 bases, there was a span of 7 bases. Germline CDR1 and CDR2: MNHEY and SVGAGI. The CDR3 here is CASSQLPYEQYF. The CDR3 DNA is TGTGCCAGCAGTCAACTACCCTACGAGCAGTACTTC.

V and J are TRBV2 and TRBJ1-2, with D possibly TRBD1 on 5 matching bases. CDR1 SNHLY and CDR2 FYNNEI come from the germline V gene. CDR3 length: 13 amino acids. The V gene lost 5 bases and the J gene lost 7 bases, with 14 bases spanning the gap. The DNA of the CDR3 is TGTGCCAGCAGTAGCCCCAGGGCCGGTGGCTACACCTTC. It specifies CASSSPRAGGYTF.

The chain uses TRBV29-1 and TRBJ2-7; 14 bases align to TRBD2. The germline V gene has CDR1 SQVTM and CDR2 ANQGSEA. With V trimmed by 3 bases and J by 1 base, 11 bases remained unmatched. The CDR3 runs to 18 residues. The CDR3 sequence: CSVDGGLAGGQVSYEQYF. The DNA for the CDR3 is TGCAGCGTTGATGGTGGACTAGCGGGAGGTCAGGTTTCCTACGAGCAGTACTTC.

The V gene is TRBV11-2, the J gene TRBJ1-4; possibly TRBD1 for D (5 bases). CDR1 and CDR2 (germline): SGHAT, FQNNGV. The CDR3 runs 13 residues. Trimming left V 5 bases short and J 17 bases short, with 21 bases between. In DNA form, the CDR3 reads TGTGCCAGCAGCATTGAAGGGGCAGGGCGAAGATTTTTT. Translation: CASSIEGAGRRFF.

This rearrangement joins TRBV14 to TRBJ2-5, with 11 bases aligning to TRBD2. The CDR3 contains 16 residues. V shed 2 bases and J 4 bases; nucleotides not matched to a gene: 6. The germline V gene has CDR1 SGHDN and CDR2 FVKESK. CDR3 protein: CASSQRETSGTETQYF. CDR3 DNA: TGTGCCAGCAGCCAACGCGAGACTAGCGGGACAGAGACCCAGTACTTC.

The V gene is TRBV27, the J gene TRBJ2-7; possibly TRBD2 for D (6 bases). The CDR3 sequence is 16 residues long. The V end lost 3 bases, the J end lost 0 bases, and 15 bases lay between the germline ends. Germline V gene lookup returns CDR1 MNHEY and CDR2 SMNVEV (reference sequence). As DNA, the CDR3 is TGTGCCAGCAGTTTTGGGGCGGGGACGGACTCCTACGAGCAGTACTTC. Translated: CASSFGAGTDSYEQYF.

The chain uses TRBV21-1 and TRBJ1-2; no check of the table's D call, TRBD1, against the DNA was made. TRBV21-1 is shown as a pseudogene. The CDR3 length is 16 residues. The CDR3: CASSKFRFQFGYGYTF. CDR3 bases: TGTGCCAGCAGCAAGTTCAGGTTTCAGTTCGGATATGGCTACACCTTC.

CDR3 sequence reads: CATSPGRGNSPLHF. The CDR3 DNA follows: TGTGCCACCAGCCCGGGGAGGGGAAATTCACCCCTCCACTTT. The chain uses TRBV15 and TRBJ1-6; a weak D match, TRBD1 (5 bases). Germline CDR1 and CDR2: LNHNV and YYDKDF (reference sequence). Trimming pared 5 bases from V and 7 bases from J, leaving 12 bases between. The CDR3 extends over 14 amino acids. Combining the CDR3 with reference TRBV15 and TRBJ1-6 gives the whole variable domain DAMVIQNPRYQVTQFGKPVTLSCSQTLNHNVMYWYQQKSSQAPKLLFHYYDKDFNNEADTPDNFQSRRPNTSFCFLDIRSPGLGDTAMYLCATSPGRGNSPLHFGNGTRLTVT.